Each of the 22 T cell receptor beta chains below was sequenced from the same sample in a study of blood T cell repertoires in COVID-19 (dated by TCRdb to about 2020). The library relied on the immunoSEQ multiplex PCR assay. What TCRdb holds here is the immuneACCESS table cut down to in-frame rearrangements. Part of the clones is not present; checked against another copy, under half of the missing clones reflect an unresolved V gene, and the others are unexplained. This sample lists 140,000 or so clones; around nine tenths were detected once. Clones ranked in the top ten supply around 1.5% of the sample. The sequencing input was peripheral blood. The receptor set was obtained from a human donor in a cohort sampled during active COVID-19.

The chain combines TRBV5-1 with TRBJ2-7; 8 bases map to TRBD1. The V and J ends lost 6 bases and 3 bases, in that order; junction bases with no gene match: 14. The CDR3 extends over 16 amino acids. Germline V CDR1 and CDR2: SGHRS, YFSETQ. DNA of the CDR3: TGCGCCAGCACCGAGGGTTCTGGGACAGGAGGCTACGAGCAGTACTTC. It yields the protein CASTEGSGTGGYEQYF.

Concerning this clone itself: Other DNA sequences of this sample code for an identical CDR3. The chain couples TRBV5-1 to TRBJ1-2; D perhaps matches TRBD1 (5 bases). Germline V gene sequence: CDR1 SGHRS, CDR2 YFSETQ. The CDR3 is 14 residues long. Deletions cut 0 bases from V and 5 bases from J, with 11 bases between. CDR3 region: CASSLEGLGYGYTF. CDR3 bases: TGCGCCAGCAGCTTGGAGGGGCTCGGGTATGGCTACACCTTC.

This chain links TRBV9 with TRBJ2-1; 7 bases align to TRBD1. Unmatched junction bases numbered 11, after V lost 3 bases and J lost 5 bases. Germline V gives CDR1 SGDLS, CDR2 YYNGEE. The CDR3 is made up of 16 amino acids. The DNA for the CDR3 is TGTGCCAGCAGCGCCGGTCGGGACAGTCGAAACAATGAGCAGTTCTTC. This translates into CASSAGRDSRNNEQFF.

The chain has TRBV10-3 and TRBJ2-1; 15 nucleotides line up with TRBD2. CDR3 size: 15 residues. Germline V CDR1 and CDR2: ENHRY, SYGVKD. The V segment lost 11 bases and the J segment 7 bases; nucleotides outside the gene matches: 9. The CDR3 nucleotides read TGTGCCGCCAGGACTAGCGGGGGGGCGGGTAATGAGCAGTTCTTC. It specifies CAARTSGGAGNEQFF.

This sequence joins TRBV28 and TRBJ2-3, with 7 bases aligning to TRBD1. The germline CDR1 and CDR2 sequences are MDHEN and SYDVKM. CDR3 length: 16 residues. The junction had 10 bases not matched to a gene; V was cut back by 5 bases and J by 2 bases. As DNA, the CDR3 is TGTGCCAGCAGTAAAACAGGGGTCTTTTCCACAGATACGCAGTATTTT. This translates into CASSKTGVFSTDTQYF.

The gene calls are TRBV18 and TRBJ1-1; D is possibly TRBD1 (6 bases). Germline CDR1 KGHSH, CDR2 LQKENI. This CDR3 is 13 amino acids long. V lost 6 bases and J 13 bases, leaving 21 bases between the germline ends. CDR3 DNA: TGTGCCAGCTCGGGTTTGGACAGAGTCCAGCTTTTCTTT. Translated: CASSGLDRVQLFF.

The rearrangement joins TRBV19 to TRBJ1-2, with D perhaps TRBD1 (6 bases). The CDR3 covers 13 residues. Germline values: CDR1 LNHDA, CDR2 SQIVND (reference sequence). The V end lost 6 bases, the J end lost 4 bases, and 12 bases lay between the germline ends. In DNA, the CDR3 is TGTGCCAGTAGGACAGGACGCTCCTATGGCTACACCTTC. Amino acid sequence: CASRTGRSYGYTF.

This clone was seen once. This chain's CDR3 is CASSLVLAGGREQFF. In nucleotides, the CDR3 is TGTGCCAGCAGCTTAGTACTAGCGGGGGGGCGAGAGCAGTTCTTC. The chain joins TRBV7-3 to TRBJ2-1; 13 bases are a match to TRBD2. The length of the CDR3 is 15 residues. V gave up 2 bases and J gave up 10 bases; unmatched junction bases: 5. The germline V gene encodes CDR1 SGHTA and CDR2 FQGTGA.

This chain connects TRBV7-8 to TRBJ1-1; D gene uncertain. The V and J ends lost 5 bases and 3 bases respectively, with 10 bases between them. CDR3 length equals 13 residues. Germline values: CDR1 SGHVS, CDR2 FQNEAQ. The CDR3 DNA follows: TGTGCCAGCAGCCAGATGAGGGACACTGAAGCTTTCTTT. It encodes CASSQMRDTEAFF.

V gene TRBV9 combines with J gene TRBJ2-1; 7 bases match TRBD2. Germline lookup yields CDR1 SGDLS and CDR2 YYNGEE. The CDR3 length is 13 residues. V dropped 3 bases and J dropped 13; count of bases not matched to a gene: 10. The CDR3 sequence: CASSAGGDWSQFF. The DNA for the CDR3 is TGTGCCAGCAGCGCTGGGGGGGATTGGTCTCAGTTCTTC.

The rearrangement uses TRBV13 and TRBJ1-3; 8 bases are a match to TRBD1. Germline values: CDR1 PRHDT, CDR2 FYEKMQ (reference sequence). The CDR3 is 16 residues long. V shed 2 bases, J shed 3 bases, and the junction held 6 bases outside the gene matches. CDR3 coding DNA: TGTGCCAGCAGCTTATTAAGGACAGGGATTGGAAACACCATATATTTT. Protein: CASSLLRTGIGNTIYF.

The rearrangement links TRBV5-6 to TRBJ1-4; TRBD1 matches at 7 bases. Germline V gene sequence: CDR1 SGHDT, CDR2 YYEEEE. The CDR3 loop spans 14 amino acids. V shed 4 bases and J 5 bases; nucleotides not matched to a gene: 5. The CDR3 here is CASSPGQYNEKLFF. CDR3 in DNA: TGTGCCAGCAGCCCGGGACAGTACAATGAAAAACTGTTTTTT. The whole variable domain, filled in from reference TRBV5-6 and TRBJ1-4, reads DAGVTQSPTHLIKTRGQQVTLRCSPKSGHDTVSWYQQALGQGPQFIFQYYEEEERQRGNFPDRFSGHQFPNYSSELNVNALLLGDSALYLCASSPGQYNEKLFFGSGTQLSVL.

This clone was recorded only once. The rearrangement joins TRBV6-1 to TRBJ2-2; no clear D gene. V was pared by 1 base and J by 4 bases, with 13 bases between. This CDR3 has 16 residues. CDR1 and CDR2 from the germline V gene are MNHNS and SASEGT. The CDR3 DNA sequence: TGTGCCAGCAGTGAAGTGGGTCCGCTAGGCACCGGGGAGCTGTTTTTT. This sequence encodes CASSEVGPLGTGELFF.

The chain recombines TRBV3-1 (or the pseudogene TRBV3-2) with TRBJ2-7; 8 nucleotides match TRBD2. The germline CDR1 and CDR2 sequences are LGHDT and YNNKEL (reference sequence). The CDR3 runs to 15 residues. After removal of 2 bases from V and 3 bases from J, the junction contained 6 bases not matched to a gene. CDR3 in DNA: TGTGCCAGCAGCCAAAGACTAGCGTTGAACTACGAGCAGTACTTC. It translates to CASSQRLALNYEQYF.

The gene calls are TRBV7-2 and TRBJ2-5, with D perhaps matching TRBD1 (6 bases). The CDR3 sequence is 14 residues long. CDR1 is SGHTA and CDR2 is FQGNSA in the germline V gene. V shed 5 bases and J shed 1 base, with 11 bases lying between them. The CDR3 loop is CASSPNRAQETQYF. In DNA form, the CDR3 reads TGTGCCAGCAGCCCGAACAGGGCCCAAGAGACCCAGTACTTC.

The chain uses TRBV6-1 and TRBJ1-2, with a possible D match to TRBD1 (5 bases). The CDR3 covers 13 residues. The germline V gene has CDR1 MNHNS and CDR2 SASEGT. Trimming removed 3 bases from V and 1 base from J, with 6 bases in between. CDR3 sequence reads: CASSDRVNYGYTF. CDR3 nucleotides: TGTGCCAGCAGTGACAGGGTTAACTATGGCTACACCTTC.

The rearrangement links TRBV4-1 to TRBJ1-1; 8 bases map to TRBD1. CDR1 is MGHRA, CDR2 YSYEKL, per germline. V lost 5 bases and J lost 0; bases outside the gene matches: 8. The CDR3 extends over 16 amino acids. The CDR3 here is CASSAPGGTMNTEAFF. Written as DNA, the CDR3 is TGCGCCAGCAGCGCGCCAGGGGGCACGATGAACACTGAAGCTTTCTTT.

The gene calls are TRBV5-6 and TRBJ1-5; 7 nucleotides match TRBD1. The CDR3 totals 15 residues. The V segment lost 4 bases and the J segment 2 bases; nucleotides outside the gene matches: 6. Germline V gene data show CDR1 as SGHDT and CDR2 as YYEEEE. The CDR3 DNA reads as TGTGCCAGCAGCGGGAACAGGGGCGGCAATCAGCCCCAGCATTTT. Translating it yields CASSGNRGGNQPQHF.

V gene TRBV5-4 combines with J gene TRBJ1-2, with D unresolved. The V and J ends lost 4 bases and 2 bases respectively, with 9 bases between them. The CDR3 covers 13 residues. The germline gives CDR1 SGHNT, CDR2 YYREEE (reference sequence). CDR3 DNA sequence: TGTGCCAGCAGCCCTATATTGAACTATGGCTACACCTTC. Translation gives CASSPILNYGYTF.

The rearrangement links TRBV18 to TRBJ2-5, with D hard to call. V was clipped by 3 bases and J by 1 base, with 9 bases between them. CDR1 and CDR2 (germline): KGHSH, LQKENI. The CDR3 has 14 amino acids. CDR3 sequence: CASSPSGSQETQYF. CDR3 in DNA: TGTGCCAGCTCACCCTCAGGAAGCCAAGAGACCCAGTACTTC.

This chain links TRBV2 with TRBJ1-1; no clear D. Trimming took 6 bases from V and 5 from J, leaving 13 bases between them. CDR3 length: 13 amino acids. Per the germline V gene, CDR1 is SNHLY and CDR2 is FYNNEI. The CDR3: CASRVTGGTEAFF. In DNA form, the CDR3 reads TGTGCCAGCAGGGTGACGGGTGGGACTGAAGCTTTCTTT.

The chain links TRBV9 to TRBJ1-2, with D maybe TRBD1 (5 bases). The V and J ends lost 0 bases and 4 bases respectively, with 16 bases between them. Per the germline V gene, CDR1 is SGDLS and CDR2 is YYNGEE. CDR3 length: 16 amino acids. DNA for the CDR3: TGTGCCAGCAGCGTAGGGGTGGACATTGTGAGCTATGGCTACACCTTC. Protein: CASSVGVDIVSYGYTF.